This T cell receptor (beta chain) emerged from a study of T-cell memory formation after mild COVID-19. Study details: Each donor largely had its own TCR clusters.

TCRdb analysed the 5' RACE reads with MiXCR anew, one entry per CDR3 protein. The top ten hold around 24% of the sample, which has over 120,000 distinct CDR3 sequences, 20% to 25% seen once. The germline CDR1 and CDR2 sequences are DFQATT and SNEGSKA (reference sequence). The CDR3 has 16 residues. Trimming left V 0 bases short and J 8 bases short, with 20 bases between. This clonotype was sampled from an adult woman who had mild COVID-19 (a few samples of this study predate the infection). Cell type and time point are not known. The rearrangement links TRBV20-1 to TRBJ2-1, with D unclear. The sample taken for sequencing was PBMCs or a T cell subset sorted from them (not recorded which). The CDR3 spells CSARDPSGIPQDEQFF. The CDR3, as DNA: TGCAGTGCTAGAGATCCTTCCGGAATTCCTCAGGATGAGCAGTTCTTC.